The source of this T cell receptor beta chain is a study of cytotoxic CD8 clonotypes in ibrutinib-treated CLL (dated by TCRdb to the early 2020s). The study in broad terms: The cohort had about ten relapsed/refractory and 15 treatment-naive patients; roughly 18 were IGHV unmutated. Response samples were taken after a median of roughly a year on treatment, ranging from roughly 6 to 36 months. All remission and progressive disease samples were collected while patients were still receiving ibrutinib. Partial responses were observed in some 24 patients and complete responses in 2; after a median follow-up of roughly 62 months, remission was maintained in 15 or so patients and progression was observed in some 12. Of the 85 to 95 participants in the trial, about 25 had longitudinal samples available. An average of approximately 260,000 productive templates and tens of thousands of productive rearrangements was obtained per sample. Cryopreserved peripheral blood mononuclear cells were collected before treatment, at response, and at either disease progression or sustained remission. The study at large found these results: At baseline, clonality was higher than in age-matched healthy donors and showed a strong correlation with circulating CD8+ T-cell counts. Lymph node repertoires were not examined, and the timing of sampling was not matched between patients in sustained remission and those whose disease progressed. Clonality increased at ibrutinib response, stayed stable in sustained remission, and fell back toward baseline at progression. Public clonotypes were rare and either shrank or stayed stable during treatment, and the rise in clonality at ibrutinib response reflected expansion of private clonotypes.

Note on this clone: Its antigen target is currently unknown. No base quality information exists; no much larger clone differs at one position.

The time point label here, explained by the study, means: about a year on ibrutinib. For TCR beta library preparation, 1.5 to 2 micrograms of genomic DNA was extracted from cryopreserved PBMCs. Longitudinal blood samples from CLL patients on ibrutinib monotherapy underwent high-throughput TCR beta sequencing. The patients were enrolled in a single-center, open-label phase 2 trial of ibrutinib monotherapy. The V end loses 5 bases and the J end loses 1 base, and a stretch of 14 bases separates them. Taken from cysteine to phenylalanine, the CDR3 has 16 residues. The only DNA kept is the CDR3, 48 bases in frame from the first base. The germline V gene yields SGHVS for CDR1 and FNYEAQ for CDR2. A MiSeq instrument was used for deep resolution sequencing, which targeted depths ranging from 1 in 1 million up to 1 in 200,000 T cells, with coverage averaging 10x for each clonotype. The immunoSEQ hsTCRB Kit was used to generate TCR beta libraries. On the authors' methods: The data were analyzed with ImmunoSEQ Analyzer and ImmunoSEQ Data Assistant, and V, D and J gene assignments followed IMGT definitions. Clonality was computed as one minus normalized Shannon entropy of productive rearrangement frequencies, ranging from 0 to 1. Only overrepresented clonotypes making up at least 0.05% of each patient's repertoire were included in the public clonotype analysis. Around 12 age-matched healthy donor repertoires from immuneACCESS were used as controls for clonality. In its TCRdb copy, this immuneACCESS table keeps in-frame sequences only and misses some clones. Where compared with another copy, unresolved V genes explain less than half of these, and the others have no known cause. Clone size and V and J calls were adopted from that table, with D and trimming inferred from the DNA. Across this sample there are 130,000 or so clones, with around three quarters seen only once. The ten largest clonotypes hold 9.5% to 15% of the sample.

This clonotype was sampled from a human donor with chronic lymphocytic leukemia. The sequence is built from TRBV7-6 and TRBJ2-2, with TRBD1 as a weak D call on 6 bases. Sequences were derived from PBMCs, sampled after 12 months of ibrutinib treatment. The CDR3 has the sequence CASSPRRGQNTGELFF. The nucleotide sequence is given as TGTGCCAGCAGCCCACGCAGGGGCCAGAACACCGGGGAGCTGTTTTTT.